This entry lists 26 T cell receptor beta chains sequenced from one sample in a study of cytotoxic CD8 clonotypes in ibrutinib-treated CLL. Data came from immunoSEQ multiplex PCR; TCRdb stores just in-frame clones and leaves some out. The sample records nearly 300,000 clones, approximately 76% being singletons. This material consisted of PBMCs, taken at disease progression, from a patient treated with ibrutinib. Source of these receptors: a human donor with chronic lymphocytic leukemia.

The V and J genes are TRBV11-2 and TRBJ2-4; D unclear. Germline V gives CDR1 SGHAT, CDR2 FQNNGV. The CDR3 contains 12 residues. V gave up 6 bases and J gave up 10 bases, with 13 bases separating them. The CDR3 DNA reads as TGTGCCAGCAGACCTGACAATCATATTCAGTACTTC. It encodes CASRPDNHIQYF.

The chain is built from TRBV4-1 and TRBJ2-1; D unclear. Trimming removed 1 base at V and 6 bases at J, with 10 bases between. From germline, CDR1 is MGHRA and CDR2 YSYEKL. The CDR3 contains 14 residues. CDR3 in amino acids: CASSQGAGSNEQFF. The CDR3 nucleotides are TGCGCCAGCAGCCAAGGGGCAGGATCCAATGAGCAGTTCTTC.

The chain uses TRBV7-8 and TRBJ2-5, with D unclear. The CDR3 runs 14 residues. CDR1 SGHVS and CDR2 FQNEAQ come from the germline V gene. The ends were cut back, 2 bases at V and 3 bases at J, with 10 bases in the middle. CDR3 sequence: CASSLLPGKETQYF. CDR3 sequence (DNA): TGTGCCAGCAGCTTATTACCGGGCAAAGAGACCCAGTACTTC. The entire variable domain, with the rest obtained from reference TRBV7-8 and TRBJ2-5, is as follows: GAGVSQSPRYKVAKRGQDVALRCDPISGHVSLFWYQQALGQGPEFLTYFQNEAQLDKSGLPSDRFFAERPEGSVSTLKIQRTQQEDSAVYLCASSLLPGKETQYFGPGTRLLVL.

The genes are TRBV29-1 and TRBJ2-7; 11 positions match TRBD2. The germline V gene has CDR1 SQVTM and CDR2 ANQGSEA. With 3 bases clipped from V and 0 bases from J, the junction kept 1 base outside the gene matches. There are 14 residues in the CDR3. The CDR3 nucleotides read TGCAGCGTTGAGGGACTAGCGGACTCCTACGAGCAGTACTTC. Translation gives CSVEGLADSYEQYF.

The CDR3 bases are TGTGCCAGCAGCGCAGACCAAATGGGTAACTATGGCTACACCTTC. Translated: CASSADQMGNYGYTF. This chain joins TRBV5-4 and TRBJ1-2; D unclear. CDR3 length equals 15 residues. The ends were cut back, 4 bases at V and 1 base at J, with 14 bases in the middle. In germline, CDR1 is SGHNT, CDR2 YYREEE (reference sequence).

The chain uses TRBV7-9 and TRBJ1-5; TRBD1 aligns across 7 bases. Looked up from germline, CDR1 is SEHNR and CDR2 is FQNEAQ (reference sequence). Germline trimming cut 5 bases from V and 5 bases from J; bases unmatched to any gene: 6. This CDR3 comprises 14 residues. CDR3 sequence (DNA): TGTGCCAGCAGCCAGACAGGGCTGGATCAGCCCCAGCATTTT. Encoded protein: CASSQTGLDQPQHF. The full variable domain, its missing parts supplied by reference TRBV7-9 and TRBJ1-5, is DTGVSQNPRHKITKRGQNVTFRCDPISEHNRLYWYRQTLGQGPEFLTYFQNEAQLEKSRLLSDRFSAERPKGSFSTLEIQRTEQGDSAMYLCASSQTGLDQPQHFGDGTRLSIL.

The genes are TRBV7-9 and TRBJ1-2; 10 bases are a match to TRBD1. V lost 0 bases to trimming and J lost 3 bases; unmatched junction nucleotides: 4. From germline, CDR1 is SEHNR and CDR2 FQNEAQ (reference sequence). The CDR3 is made up of 16 amino acids. The CDR3 nucleotides read TGTGCCAGCAGCTTAGCCGGGACAGGGGAATACTATGGCTACACCTTC. Protein product: CASSLAGTGEYYGYTF.

This clone was detected once. The chain has TRBV11-2 and TRBJ1-1; perhaps TRBD1 as D (6 bases). V lost 4 bases and J 3 bases, leaving 9 bases between the germline ends. In germline, CDR1 is SGHAT, CDR2 FQNNGV. The CDR3 consists of 13 residues. In DNA, the CDR3 is TGTGCCAGCAGCTGGGGGGGCTACACTGAAGCTTTCTTT. Translated: CASSWGGYTEAFF.

In this sample, this clone turned up once. In DNA, the CDR3 is TGTGCCAGTAGCCGGGGACAGGGCCGATTCACTGAAGCTTTCTTT. Translating it yields CASSRGQGRFTEAFF. J is TRBJ1-1 and V is TRBV19, with TRBD1 identical over 9 bases. The trim removed 6 bases at V and 4 bases at J, leaving 9 bases unmatched. The CDR3 has 15 amino acids. CDR1 and CDR2 from the germline V gene are LNHDA and SQIVND (reference sequence).

The rearrangement uses TRBV5-1 and TRBJ1-3; D remains unclear. Trimming shortened V by 7 bases and J by 3 bases, and 17 bases separated the two germline ends. Germline loops: CDR1 SGHRS, CDR2 YFSETQ. The CDR3 runs to 15 residues. The CDR3 spells CASGLGETDGNTIYF. As DNA, the CDR3 is TGCGCCAGCGGACTTGGGGAAACGGATGGAAACACCATATATTTT. Variable domain in full (rest from reference TRBV5-1 and TRBJ1-3): KAGVTQTPRYLIKTRGQQVTLSCSPISGHRSVSWYQQTPGQGLQFLFEYFSETQRNKGNFPGRFSGRQFSNSRSEMNVSTLELGDSALYLCASGLGETDGNTIYFGEGSWLTVV.

J is TRBJ2-5 and V is TRBV7-3, with 7 bases identical to TRBD2. The CDR3 contains 14 residues. In germline, CDR1 is SGHTA, CDR2 FQGTGA. The V and J ends lost 2 bases and 4 bases, in that order; junction bases with no gene match: 4. In DNA, the CDR3 is TGTGCCAGCAGCTTATCGGGGGGTCCAGAGACCCAGTACTTC. This codes for CASSLSGGPETQYF.

Only a few counts were recorded for this clone. The chain couples TRBV29-1 to TRBJ1-5; D perhaps matches TRBD1 (6 bases). Between the trimmed V and J ends, which lost 2 bases and 5 bases, there was a span of 19 bases. Per germline, CDR1 SQVTM and CDR2 ANQGSEA. CDR3 length equals 16 residues. CDR3 residues: CSVESPDRPKDQPQHF. As DNA, the CDR3 is TGCAGCGTTGAATCACCAGACAGGCCCAAGGATCAGCCCCAGCATTTT.

The chain joins TRBV5-1 to TRBJ1-2; D remains unclear. This CDR3 has 13 amino acids. V was clipped by 7 bases and J by 7 bases, with 17 bases between them. Per germline, CDR1 SGHRS and CDR2 YFSETQ. The CDR3 bases are TGCGCCAGCCGCCCCAGTCCGCCGGGTGGCTACACCTTC. Translating it yields CASRPSPPGGYTF.

The chain has TRBV13 and TRBJ2-3; TRBD2 matches at 10 bases. The V segment lost 7 bases and the J segment 7 bases; nucleotides outside the gene matches: 20. The CDR3 spans 18 residues. The V gene's germline CDR1 is PRHDT and CDR2 FYEKMQ (reference sequence). The CDR3 sequence is CASTQRGWGTSVWNTQYF. The CDR3 DNA sequence: TGTGCCAGCACCCAGCGAGGGTGGGGGACTAGCGTATGGAATACGCAGTATTTT. The full variable domain, in which reference TRBV13 and TRBJ2-3 provide the parts outside the CDR3, is AAGVIQSPRHLIKEKRETATLKCYPIPRHDTVYWYQQGPGQDPQFLISFYEKMQSDKGSIPDRFSAQQFSDYHSELNMSSLELGDSALYFCASTQRGWGTSVWNTQYFGPGTRLTVL.

The rearrangement joins TRBV6-1 to TRBJ1-2; 8 bases line up with TRBD1. The germline V gene encodes CDR1 MNHNS and CDR2 SASEGT. The trim removed 8 bases at V and 8 bases at J, leaving 10 bases unmatched. The CDR3 sequence is 13 residues long. The chain's CDR3 is CASVNLRDRGYTF. The DNA of the CDR3 is TGTGCCAGCGTAAACCTCAGGGACAGGGGCTACACCTTC.

The rearrangement uses TRBV7-6 and TRBJ2-1; weak D call: TRBD1 (6 bases). This CDR3 region has 13 residues. From germline, CDR1 is SGHVS and CDR2 FNYEAQ. V shed 5 bases and J shed 6 bases, with 11 bases lying between them. CDR3 sequence (DNA): TGTGCCAGCAGCCCCGGACAGCTCAATGAGCAGTTCTTC. Protein sequence: CASSPGQLNEQFF.

The rearrangement links TRBV14 to TRBJ2-3, with a weak D call TRBD2 (6 bases). The germline V gene has CDR1 SGHDN and CDR2 FVKESK. The V and J ends lost 4 bases and 0 bases respectively, with 20 bases between them. The CDR3 loop spans 18 amino acids. CDR3 amino acids: CASSRRGLRGASTDTQYF. The CDR3 DNA is TGTGCCAGCAGCCGTAGAGGGCTCCGCGGGGCTAGCACAGATACGCAGTATTTT.

The chain employs TRBV29-1 and TRBJ2-1, with 9 nucleotides matching TRBD1. Trimming at V came to 6 bases and at J to 6 bases, leaving 9 bases not matched to a gene. Looked up from germline, CDR1 is SQVTM and CDR2 is ANQGSEA. The length of the CDR3 is 14 residues. The CDR3, as DNA: TGCAGCGTGAGTCGGACAGGGGCGTTCAATGAGCAGTTCTTC. This encodes CSVSRTGAFNEQFF.

The chain uses TRBV18 and TRBJ2-7; 15 bases map to TRBD2. Germline V lookup: CDR1 KGHSH, CDR2 LQKENI. CDR3 length equals 16 residues. Trimming cost V 4 bases and J 6 bases; bases outside gene matches: 7. The CDR3 sequence is CASSRGLAGGPGEQYF. DNA for the CDR3: TGTGCCAGCTCACGCGGACTAGCGGGAGGGCCAGGCGAGCAGTACTTC.

As concerns this clone: At one of its ends the junction is not consistent with the germline gene, which may arise from a read error. This chain joins TRBV7-3 and TRBJ1-1; D is unclear. Per the germline V gene, CDR1 is SGHTA and CDR2 is FQGTGA. This CDR3 region has 17 residues. CDR3 amino acids: CASSQVVGRSFDTEAFF. DNA of the CDR3: TGCGCCAGCAGCCAAGTGGTAGGGAGGAGTTTCGACACTGAAGCTTTCTTT.

The chain carries TRBV7-2 and TRBJ2-2; TRBD1 might be the D (6 bases). The CDR3 contains 16 residues. V lost 6 bases and J 3 bases, leaving 17 bases between the germline ends. Per the germline V gene, CDR1 is SGHTA and CDR2 is FQGNSA. CDR3: CASSQGGLGYTGELFF. The DNA for the CDR3 is TGTGCCAGCAGTCAAGGGGGTTTAGGGTACACCGGGGAGCTGTTTTTT. Complete variable domain (other parts from reference TRBV7-2 and TRBJ2-2): GAGVSQSPSNKVTEKGKDVELRCDPISGHTALYWYRQSLGQGLEFLIYFQGNSAPDKSGLPSDRFSAERTGGSVSTLTIQRTQQEDSAVYLCASSQGGLGYTGELFFGEGSRLTVL.

The chain links TRBV12-5 to TRBJ2-7; TRBD2 matches at 8 bases. Germline lookup yields CDR1 LGHNT and CDR2 FRNRAP. The V and J ends lost 1 base and 0 bases, in that order; junction bases with no gene match: 8. This CDR3 has 17 residues. The CDR3 loop reads CASGLAKWGTSSYEQYF. The DNA for the CDR3 is TGTGCTAGTGGTTTGGCCAAGTGGGGGACTAGCTCCTACGAGCAGTACTTC.

J is TRBJ2-5 and V is TRBV5-1; possibly TRBD1 for D (5 bases). CDR1 SGHRS and CDR2 YFSETQ come from the germline V gene. The CDR3 contains 15 residues. With 0 bases removed from V and 6 bases from J, the gap between germline ends came to 15 bases. CDR3 in amino acids: CASSLEAGQYKTQYF. As DNA, the CDR3 is TGCGCCAGCAGCTTGGAGGCAGGGCAATATAAGACCCAGTACTTC.

The rearrangement uses TRBV6-1 and TRBJ1-1; D not resolved. Trimming cost V 7 bases and J 10 bases, with 13 bases left between them. This CDR3 is built from 11 residues. Per germline, CDR1 MNHNS and CDR2 SASEGT. CDR3 coding DNA: TGTGCCAGCAACAGCTTCTATGTAGCTTTCTTT. Amino acid sequence: CASNSFYVAFF.

The chain combines TRBV10-3 with TRBJ2-7; D call uncertain. Germline V gives CDR1 ENHRY, CDR2 SYGVKD. V was clipped by 11 bases and J by 1 base, with 18 bases between them. The CDR3 contains 14 residues. CDR3 in amino acids: CASTKGGGSYEQYF. In DNA, the CDR3 is TGTGCCTCCACGAAGGGTGGCGGATCCTACGAGCAGTACTTC.

The chain has TRBV28 and TRBJ2-6, with D possibly TRBD2 on 5 matching bases. In germline, CDR1 is MDHEN, CDR2 SYDVKM. The CDR3 loop spans 14 amino acids. The germline V and J ends were trimmed by 7 bases and 0 bases, with 7 bases remaining between them. CDR3 loop: CASTGSSGANVLTF. Here the CDR3 DNA reads TGTGCCAGCACGGGGAGCTCTGGGGCCAACGTCCTGACTTTC.